This T cell receptor (beta chain) was captured in a study of shared clonotypes between healthy human individuals. For the study at large: A couple of women and three men aged 18 to 49 made up the donors. Notes on the study in general: Since donors were few, the genetic and exposure-history diversity represented was limited. Researchers sampled blood only, noting tissue repertoires likely differ.

Genomic DNA of every subset was divided equally among multiple immunoSEQ plates. Libraries were prepared by immunoSEQ multiplex PCR; TCRdb keeps only in-frame clonotypes and omits some of them. This sample has hundreds of thousands of clones; more than 75% occur once, and the top ten carry 13%. Concerning this clone: Its target is not known.

Germline-derived CDR1 and CDR2 are SNHLY and FYNNEI. This CDR3 comprises 13 residues. V was clipped by 5 bases and J by 4 bases, with 11 bases between them. Sequencing input: PBMCs. The TCR originated in a middle-aged woman in good health. Some clones in this sample may be carry-over from other donors' samples. The V and J genes are TRBV2 and TRBJ2-5; no definite D call. CDR3 region: CASSPRERETQYF. CDR3 nucleotide sequence: TGTGCCAGCAGTCCAAGGGAAAGAGAGACCCAGTACTTC.